These 23 T cell receptor beta chains came from one sample sequenced in a study of T cell responses to AZD1222 COVID-19 vaccine. TCRdb's copy holds only in-frame clones and misses some; the assay was immunoSEQ multiplex PCR. The top ten hold around 3.2% of the sample, which has 150,000 to 170,000 clones, about 85% seen once. This material consisted of peripheral blood, taken on day 0 of AZD1222 vaccination. These receptors were obtained from an adult in good health.

The chain uses TRBV15 and TRBJ1-1; D not certain. This CDR3 has 12 residues. V lost 0 bases to trimming and J lost 8 bases, with 7 bases between them. Germline lookup yields CDR1 LNHNV and CDR2 YYDKDF (reference sequence). In nucleotides, the CDR3 is TGTGCCACCAGCAGAGATCAACAGGAAGCTTTCTTT. This encodes CATSRDQQEAFF.

The V call is TRBV23-1, the J call TRBJ2-2; 12 positions match TRBD1. TRBV23-1 qualifies as an ORF whose function is uncertain. V lost 8 bases, J lost 5 bases, and 18 bases stayed unmatched. The CDR3 sequence is 19 residues long. This CDR3 is CASHRTGTGGARRTGELFF. CDR3 coding DNA: TGCGCCAGCCACAGGACCGGGACAGGGGGCGCGAGAAGAACCGGGGAGCTGTTTTTT.

This clone was detected only a few times. The rearrangement links TRBV7-8 to TRBJ1-1, with 7 bases matching TRBD1. V was pared by 1 base and J by 8 bases, with 4 bases of the junction left unmatched. This CDR3 is 13 amino acids long. From germline, CDR1 is SGHVS and CDR2 FQNEAQ. The CDR3 bases are TGTGCCAGCAGCTTAGGAGGGGGCAGGGAAGCTTTCTTT. As protein: CASSLGGGREAFF. The full variable domain, its missing parts supplied by reference TRBV7-8 and TRBJ1-1, is GAGVSQSPRYKVAKRGQDVALRCDPISGHVSLFWYQQALGQGPEFLTYFQNEAQLDKSGLPSDRFFAERPEGSVSTLKIQRTQQEDSAVYLCASSLGGGREAFFGQGTRLTVV.

V and J are TRBV4-3 and TRBJ1-2; D is undetermined. The CDR3 runs to 14 residues. Per germline, CDR1 LGHNA and CDR2 YSLEER. V gave up 4 bases and J gave up 5 bases, with 14 bases separating them. CDR3 region: CASSPERELYGYTF. In DNA form, the CDR3 reads TGCGCCAGCAGCCCGGAACGGGAACTATATGGCTACACCTTC.

V usage is TRBV3-1 (or the pseudogene TRBV3-2) and J usage is TRBJ2-7, with 8 bases aligning to TRBD2. The V segment lost 0 bases and the J segment 0 bases; nucleotides outside the gene matches: 7. The CDR3 is 17 amino acids. Germline V gives CDR1 LGHDT, CDR2 YNNKEL (reference sequence). CDR3 DNA sequence: TGTGCCAGCAGCCAAGACCCAGCGGGGGCAAGCTCCTACGAGCAGTACTTC. Translated, it gives CASSQDPAGASSYEQYF.

This CDR3 reads CASSLPGQGPYEQYF. For the CDR3, the DNA is TGTGCCAGCAGCTTACCGGGACAGGGACCCTACGAGCAGTACTTC. The chain carries TRBV5-6 and TRBJ2-7; 9 bases line up with TRBD1. Germline lookup yields CDR1 SGHDT and CDR2 YYEEEE. Trimming removed 2 bases from V and 2 bases from J; junction bases left unmatched: 5. The CDR3 contains 15 residues.

The gene calls are TRBV5-4 and TRBJ1-2, with 8 bases that match TRBD1. This CDR3 region has 14 residues. Trimming at V came to 1 base and at J to 8 bases, leaving 7 bases not matched to a gene. CDR1 is SGHNT, CDR2 YYREEE, per germline (reference sequence). The CDR3 loop reads CASSLPGQGKGYTF. The CDR3 nucleotides read TGTGCCAGCAGCTTGCCAGGACAGGGAAAGGGCTACACCTTC. Based on the CDR3 plus reference TRBV5-4 and TRBJ1-2, the full variable domain is ETGVTQSPTHLIKTRGQQVTLRCSSQSGHNTVSWYQQALGQGPQFIFQYYREEENGRGNFPPRFSGLQFPNYSSELNVNALELDDSALYLCASSLPGQGKGYTFGSGTRLTVV.

The chain joins TRBV11-3 to TRBJ2-7; 9 bases are a match to TRBD1. Germline values: CDR1 SGHNT, CDR2 YENEEA. This CDR3 contains 12 residues. V was pared by 6 bases and J by 6 bases, with 3 bases of the junction left unmatched. The CDR3 sequence is CASSPTGGEQYF. CDR3 in DNA: TGTGCCAGCAGTCCGACAGGGGGCGAGCAGTACTTC.

The genes are TRBV6-5 and TRBJ2-7, with TRBD2 as a possible D gene (6 bases). The germline V gene has CDR1 MNHEY and CDR2 SVGAGI. V dropped 5 bases and J dropped 4 bases, with 9 bases sitting between them. The CDR3 has 12 amino acids. CDR3 coding DNA: TGTGCCAGCAGTCTTGGGGGGTACGAGCAGTACTTC. Protein product: CASSLGGYEQYF.

The chain joins TRBV7-3 to TRBJ2-1; D gene unclear. V lost 5 bases, J lost 4 bases, and 9 bases lay in between. From germline, CDR1 is SGHTA and CDR2 FQGTGA. CDR3 length equals 13 residues. CDR3 residues: CASSPGGYNEQFF. CDR3 DNA sequence: TGTGCCAGCAGCCCGGGTGGGTACAATGAGCAGTTCTTC.

The genes are TRBV7-2 and TRBJ2-2; tentatively, D is TRBD1 (5 bases). The CDR3 covers 16 residues. CDR1 and CDR2 from the germline V gene are SGHTA and FQGNSA. V was pared by 2 bases and J by 0 bases, with 10 bases between. CDR3 DNA: TGTGCCAGCAGCTTAACAGCGACAGCGAACACCGGGGAGCTGTTTTTT. Protein sequence: CASSLTATANTGELFF. Drawing the rest from reference TRBV7-2 and TRBJ2-2, the complete variable domain is GAGVSQSPSNKVTEKGKDVELRCDPISGHTALYWYRQSLGQGLEFLIYFQGNSAPDKSGLPSDRFSAERTGGSVSTLTIQRTQQEDSAVYLCASSLTATANTGELFFGEGSRLTVL.

The chain recombines TRBV3-1 (or the pseudogene TRBV3-2) with TRBJ1-4; TRBD1 is a possible D gene (5 bases). The CDR3 is 16 residues long. Germline CDR1 is LGHDT and CDR2 is YNNKEL (reference sequence). Deletions cut 2 bases from V and 3 bases from J, with 13 bases between. As DNA, the CDR3 is TGTGCCAGCAGCCAATTCCCCAGGGCGGCTAATGAAAAACTGTTTTTT. This encodes CASSQFPRAANEKLFF.

This rearrangement joins TRBV6-5 to TRBJ1-5; unclear D gene. The CDR3 extends over 11 amino acids. Per the germline V gene, CDR1 is MNHEY and CDR2 is SVGAGI. Trimming shortened V by 4 bases and J by 5 bases, and 3 bases separated the two germline ends. The CDR3 nucleotides read TGTGCCAGCAGTTTTGATCAGCCCCAGCATTTT. Translation: CASSFDQPQHF.

The chain carries TRBV5-6 and TRBJ2-4; no clear D gene. The germline V and J ends were trimmed by 2 bases and 6 bases, with 15 bases remaining between them. Germline V gene data show CDR1 as SGHDT and CDR2 as YYEEEE. The CDR3 spans 15 residues. The CDR3 sequence: CASSFRTPLGNIQYF. The CDR3, as DNA: TGTGCCAGCAGCTTCCGGACGCCTTTAGGAAACATTCAGTACTTC.

This sequence joins TRBV4-2 and TRBJ2-7, with 9 bases identical to TRBD2. V dropped 0 bases and J dropped 3; count of bases not matched to a gene: 6. Germline-derived CDR1 and CDR2 are LGHNA and YNFKEQ. This CDR3 spans 16 amino acids. The CDR3, as DNA: TGTGCCAGCAGCCAAGAGGGCGGGGGGGCCCTCTACGAGCAGTACTTC. Residues: CASSQEGGGALYEQYF.

V is TRBV28 and J is TRBJ2-2; TRBD2 might be the D (5 bases). V lost 6 bases and J lost 9, with 14 bases in between. The CDR3 runs to 13 residues. In germline, CDR1 is MDHEN, CDR2 SYDVKM. The CDR3 reads CASREGGVRELFF. Here the CDR3 DNA reads TGTGCCAGCAGAGAGGGTGGGGTCCGGGAGCTGTTTTTT.

The chain is built from TRBV3-1 (or the pseudogene TRBV3-2) and TRBJ2-7; D is undetermined. V gave up 4 bases and J gave up 2 bases, with 6 bases separating them. Per the germline V gene, CDR1 is LGHDT and CDR2 is YNNKEL (reference sequence). The CDR3 extends over 12 amino acids. The CDR3 region has the DNA TGTGCCAGCAGCCCCCGGGCCTACGAGCAGTACTTC. This encodes CASSPRAYEQYF.

V and J are TRBV19 and TRBJ1-3, with D hard to call. The germline gives CDR1 LNHDA, CDR2 SQIVND (reference sequence). The V and J ends lost 0 bases and 0 bases respectively, with 3 bases between them. The CDR3 runs to 14 residues. The CDR3 nucleotides read TGTGCCAGTAGTATAGACCACTCTGGAAACACCATATATTTT. It codes for CASSIDHSGNTIYF.

The V and J genes are TRBV10-3 and TRBJ1-1; maybe TRBD1 (6 bases). Germline V gene sequence: CDR1 ENHRY, CDR2 SYGVKD. The CDR3 has 15 amino acids. Trimming left V 4 bases short and J 1 base short, with 13 bases between. The CDR3 DNA follows: TGTGCCATCAGTGCCGGGACATCCTCGAACACTGAAGCTTTCTTT. Protein: CAISAGTSSNTEAFF.

Only one count was recorded for this clone. This same CDR3 is encoded by further DNA sequences in the sample. The chain employs TRBV3-1 (or the pseudogene TRBV3-2) and TRBJ2-5; D call uncertain. Germline CDR1 and CDR2: LGHDT and YNNKEL (reference sequence). V was pared by 1 base and J by 5 bases, with 2 bases between. CDR3 length: 11 amino acids. The DNA of the CDR3 is TGTGCCAGCAGCCAAGCGGAGACCCAGTACTTC. Amino acids: CASSQAETQYF.

The V call is TRBV6-5, the J call TRBJ1-2, with 8 bases that match TRBD1. Unmatched junction bases numbered 6, after V lost 7 bases and J lost 5 bases. Germline CDR1 and CDR2: MNHEY and SVGAGI. The CDR3 runs to 13 residues. CDR3 loop: CASTPGQAYGYTF. The DNA of the CDR3 is TGTGCCAGCACCCCGGGACAGGCGTATGGCTACACCTTC.

This clone has just one count. This chain uses TRBV5-1 with TRBJ2-5; D might be TRBD1 (6 bases). V was pared by 0 bases and J by 5 bases, with 11 bases between. Germline loops: CDR1 SGHRS, CDR2 YFSETQ. The CDR3 runs to 14 residues. The CDR3 DNA reads as TGCGCCAGCAGCTTGGCAGGGGCAGGGGAGACCCAGTACTTC. As protein: CASSLAGAGETQYF.

The V and J genes are TRBV6-1 and TRBJ1-1; D is undetermined. The V gene's germline CDR1 is MNHNS and CDR2 SASEGT. Trimming took 0 bases from V and 7 from J, leaving 15 bases between them. CDR3 length: 15 residues. CDR3: CASSEAPGRTREAFF. As DNA, the CDR3 is TGTGCCAGCAGTGAAGCCCCCGGACGGACTCGTGAAGCTTTCTTT.